One and the same sample provided the 21 T cell receptor beta chains below, sequenced in a study of blood T cells in healthy people across ages. A second roughly 6 to 12 cycle PCR used barcoded and J-beta primers. Via MiXCR, TCRdb re-called the 5' RACE reads, giving one row per CDR3 protein. The sample gives roughly 720,000 distinct CDR3 sequences, less than 70% of which show up once; roughly 40% is in the top ten. Material: blood. The receptors were sampled from an elderly man in good health.

The V gene is TRBV7-2, the J gene TRBJ1-5; weak D call: TRBD1 (6 bases). V lost 1 base and J 5 bases, leaving 12 bases between the germline ends. CDR1 SGHTA and CDR2 FQGNSA come from the germline V gene. The CDR3 contains 15 residues. Here the CDR3 reads CASSLVNRADQPQHF. The CDR3 DNA reads as TGTGCCAGCAGCTTAGTGAACAGGGCGGATCAGCCCCAGCATTTT.

This clonotype was detected only a few times. The rearrangement joins TRBV7-2 to TRBJ2-4; tentatively, D is TRBD1 or TRBD2 (6 bases each). Germline CDR1 reads SGHTA; CDR2 reads FQGNSA. The CDR3 length is 18 residues. The germline V and J ends were trimmed by 5 bases and 0 bases, with 20 bases remaining between them. This CDR3 reads CASSPGTARGLAKNIQYF. CDR3 bases: TGTGCCAGCAGCCCAGGGACTGCCAGGGGACTAGCCAAAAACATTCAGTACTTC.

This clonotype was seen a few times. V usage is TRBV6-6 and J usage is TRBJ1-2, with 10 bases lining up with TRBD1. Germline CDR1 and CDR2: MNHNY and SVGAGI (reference sequence). The ends lost 5 bases at V and 4 bases at J; junction bases unmatched: 7. The CDR3 sequence is 15 residues long. This CDR3 is CASSHPTGGFYGYTF. The CDR3 nucleotides read TGTGCCAGCAGTCACCCGACAGGGGGCTTCTATGGCTACACCTTC.

This clonotype occurred a few times. The gene calls are TRBV12-3 or TRBV12-4 and TRBJ2-6; TRBD1 matches at 8 bases. Trimming removed 6 bases from V and 0 bases from J; junction bases left unmatched: 7. This CDR3 has 17 amino acids. In nucleotides, the CDR3 is TGTGCCAGCAGCCCCGGACAGGGATTCTCTGGGGCCAACGTCCTGACTTTC. Its protein product is CASSPGQGFSGANVLTF.

This chain links TRBV4-1 with TRBJ2-7; 8 bases are a match to TRBD2. This CDR3 is built from 15 residues. Trimming at V came to 2 bases and at J to 4 bases, leaving 7 bases not matched to a gene. From germline, CDR1 is MGHRA and CDR2 YSYEKL. The CDR3 coding sequence is TGCGCCAGCAGCCAATCCGCTGGACTAGCTTACGAGCAGTACTTC. Amino acids: CASSQSAGLAYEQYF.

The V gene is TRBV20-1, the J gene TRBJ1-4; D is possibly TRBD1 (5 bases). CDR3 size: 16 residues. The germline V and J ends were trimmed by 1 base and 0 bases, with 12 bases remaining between them. The germline gives CDR1 DFQATT, CDR2 SNEGSKA (reference sequence). This CDR3 reads CSARVGAGSTNEKLFF. The DNA for the CDR3 is TGCAGTGCTAGAGTAGGGGCAGGCTCAACTAATGAAAAACTGTTTTTT.

This clonotype was detected once. V usage is TRBV6-1 and J usage is TRBJ2-7, with D tentatively TRBD2 (6 bases). The CDR3 runs to 14 residues. The V gene lost 7 bases and the J gene lost 0 bases, with 13 bases spanning the gap. CDR1 and CDR2 (germline): MNHNS, SASEGT. CDR3 sequence (DNA): TGTGCCAGCATGAGGGCGGGAAACTCCTACGAGCAGTACTTC. Translated: CASMRAGNSYEQYF.

This clonotype was seen only a few times. The rearrangement uses TRBV27 and TRBJ1-6; 9 nucleotides agree with TRBD1. V was clipped by 5 bases and J by 7 bases; unmatched bases: 3. The germline V gene has CDR1 MNHEY and CDR2 SMNVEV (reference sequence). CDR3 length: 14 amino acids. This CDR3 reads CASSPGTGNSPLHF. Written as DNA, the CDR3 is TGTGCCAGCAGTCCCGGGACAGGGAATTCACCCCTCCACTTT.

This clonotype occurred a few times. V gene TRBV6-6 combines with J gene TRBJ2-6; 8 bases align to TRBD2. The junction had 6 bases not matched to a gene; V was cut back by 2 bases and J by 0 bases. The CDR3 loop spans 18 amino acids. The germline V gene encodes CDR1 MNHNY and CDR2 SVGAGI (reference sequence). The CDR3 spells CASSYKIAGNSGANVLTF. The DNA for the CDR3 is TGTGCCAGCAGTTACAAAATAGCGGGGAACTCTGGGGCCAACGTCCTGACTTTC.

This clonotype occurred many times. The CDR3 region is CASHSGGSEQYF. As DNA, the CDR3 is TGTGCCAGCCACTCCGGGGGCTCCGAGCAGTACTTC. The chain combines TRBV6-6 with TRBJ2-7; tentatively, D is TRBD1 or TRBD2 (6 bases each). Germline V gives CDR1 MNHNY, CDR2 SVGAGI (reference sequence). This CDR3 region has 12 residues. Trimming took off 8 bases at V and 6 bases at J, with 14 bases between the two ends.

The J gene is TRBJ1-2, the V gene TRBV2; 8 bases are shared with TRBD1. CDR1 and CDR2 (germline): SNHLY, FYNNEI. The V and J ends lost 2 bases and 2 bases, in that order; junction bases with no gene match: 7. This CDR3 has 16 residues. The CDR3 coding sequence is TGTGCCAGCAGTGAAAGGGGGACAGGTGGGAACTATGGCTACACCTTC. It specifies CASSERGTGGNYGYTF.

The chain carries TRBV7-2 and TRBJ2-4; D assignment may be TRBD1 or TRBD2 (5 bases each). The closer fit of TRBJ2-7 to the DNA end suggests the J call may be wrong. The CDR3 is made up of 16 amino acids. Germline V gives CDR1 SGHTA, CDR2 FQGNSA. Here the CDR3 DNA reads TGTGCCAGCAGCGCTCGGGACCGTCAAACGGCTAACGAGCAGTACTTC. Residues: CASSARDRQTANEQYF.

Only a few counts were recorded for this clonotype. The chain recombines TRBV29-1 with TRBJ1-2, with D possibly TRBD1 on 5 matching bases. Trimming removed 7 bases at V and 4 bases at J, with 19 bases between. This CDR3 comprises 14 residues. Germline values: CDR1 SQVTM, CDR2 ANQGSEA. Here the CDR3 reads CSAGWGSGVYGYTF. As DNA, the CDR3 is TGCAGCGCTGGATGGGGGTCGGGGGTCTATGGCTACACCTTC.

This chain uses TRBV4-2 with TRBJ1-2; D perhaps matches TRBD1 (5 bases). Trimming shortened V by 0 bases and J by 2 bases, and 13 bases separated the two germline ends. The CDR3 is 16 amino acids. Germline values: CDR1 LGHNA, CDR2 YNFKEQ. The CDR3 nucleotides are TGTGCCAGCAGCCAAGATAGGTCCAGGGAAAACTATGGCTACACCTTC. Translating it yields CASSQDRSRENYGYTF.

In the case of this clonotype: Sequence at one end of the junction differs from germline and may be a read error. The gene calls are TRBV3-1 and TRBJ2-3; 11 nucleotides match TRBD2. The CDR3 has 16 amino acids. Germline V gene sequence: CDR1 LGHDT, CDR2 YNNKEL (reference sequence). In DNA, the CDR3 is TGTGCCGGCAGCCAAGATCGACTAGCGGGGCACAGATACGCGTATTTT. The encoded protein is CAGSQDRLAGHRYAYF.

Worth noting for this clonotype: A junction end diverges from the germline sequence, so it may reflect a read error. The CDR3 sequence: CASSDSSGQRLGATDTQYF. Written as DNA, the CDR3 is TGTGCCAGCAGTGACTCCTCGGGACAAAGACTAGGAGCCACAGATACGCAGTATTTT. This chain uses TRBV6-2 or TRBV6-3 with TRBJ2-3; D possibly uses TRBD1 or TRBD2 (6 bases each). The CDR3 has 19 amino acids. Per germline, CDR1 MNHEY and CDR2 SVGEGT.

V gene TRBV6-2 or TRBV6-3 combines with J gene TRBJ1-5; D gene ambiguous. Germline values: CDR1 MNHEY, CDR2 SVGEGT. V lost 2 bases and J 2 bases, leaving 4 bases between the germline ends. The CDR3 is made up of 13 amino acids. The CDR3 protein is CASSYPGNQPQHF. The DNA of the CDR3 is TGTGCCAGCAGTTACCCAGGCAATCAGCCCCAGCATTTT.

This chain connects TRBV2 to TRBJ2-1; D is perhaps TRBD1 (6 bases). The germline gives CDR1 SNHLY, CDR2 FYNNEI. V lost 2 bases and J lost 9, with 26 bases in between. The CDR3 extends over 18 amino acids. CDR3 DNA: TGTGCCAGCAGTGAAATTTTAGGGGACACCTACAGTCACACTGAGCAGTTCTTC. It codes for CASSEILGDTYSHTEQFF.

As regards this clonotype: A read error may produce the germline difference seen at one junction end. This chain joins TRBV11-2 and TRBJ2-1; D ambiguous. Germline V gives CDR1 SGHAT, CDR2 FQNNGV. The CDR3 is 15 residues long. The CDR3 is CASSLRPRSDNELFF. The CDR3 region has the DNA TGTGCCAGCAGCTTAAGGCCTAGGAGCGACAATGAGCTGTTCTTC. Looking up the rest from reference TRBV11-2 and TRBJ2-1 gives the full variable domain: EAGVAQSPRYKIIEKRQSVAFWCNPISGHATLYWYQQILGQGPKLLIQFQNNGVVDDSQLPKDRFSAERLKGVDSTLKIQPAKLEDSAVYLCASSLRPRSDNELFFGPGTRLTVL.

The V call is TRBV6-2 or TRBV6-3, the J call TRBJ2-3; D is perhaps TRBD1 (7 bases). Germline-derived CDR1 and CDR2 are MNHEY and SVGEGT. This CDR3 is built from 16 residues. Trimming removed 6 bases from V and 2 bases from J, with 18 bases in between. CDR3 sequence reads: CASSRPTGRNTDTQYF. In nucleotides, the CDR3 is TGTGCCAGCAGCCGACCGACAGGGAGGAACACAGATACGCAGTATTTT.

There are many counts of this clonotype. This chain uses TRBV13 with TRBJ2-4; 8 bases align to TRBD1. Germline assignment: CDR1 PRHDT and CDR2 FYEKMQ (reference sequence). The J segment lost 8 bases and the V segment lost 5 bases, leaving 11 bases of the junction unmatched. This CDR3 comprises 15 residues. The CDR3 bases are TGTGCCAGCAGCCCCTGGACAGGGCTAAGGGACATTCAGTACTTC. Its protein product is CASSPWTGLRDIQYF.